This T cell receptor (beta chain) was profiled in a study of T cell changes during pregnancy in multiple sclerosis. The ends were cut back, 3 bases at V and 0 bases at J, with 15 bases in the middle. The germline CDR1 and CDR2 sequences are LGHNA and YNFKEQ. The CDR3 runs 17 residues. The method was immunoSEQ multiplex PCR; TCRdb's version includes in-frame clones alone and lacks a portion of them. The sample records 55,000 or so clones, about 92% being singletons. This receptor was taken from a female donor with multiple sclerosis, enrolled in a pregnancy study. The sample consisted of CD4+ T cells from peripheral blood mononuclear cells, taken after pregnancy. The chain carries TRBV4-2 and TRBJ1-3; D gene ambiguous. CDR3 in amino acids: CASSQAAQGDSGNTIYF. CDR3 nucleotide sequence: TGTGCCAGCAGCCAGGCCGCGCAAGGAGACTCTGGAAACACCATATATTTT.